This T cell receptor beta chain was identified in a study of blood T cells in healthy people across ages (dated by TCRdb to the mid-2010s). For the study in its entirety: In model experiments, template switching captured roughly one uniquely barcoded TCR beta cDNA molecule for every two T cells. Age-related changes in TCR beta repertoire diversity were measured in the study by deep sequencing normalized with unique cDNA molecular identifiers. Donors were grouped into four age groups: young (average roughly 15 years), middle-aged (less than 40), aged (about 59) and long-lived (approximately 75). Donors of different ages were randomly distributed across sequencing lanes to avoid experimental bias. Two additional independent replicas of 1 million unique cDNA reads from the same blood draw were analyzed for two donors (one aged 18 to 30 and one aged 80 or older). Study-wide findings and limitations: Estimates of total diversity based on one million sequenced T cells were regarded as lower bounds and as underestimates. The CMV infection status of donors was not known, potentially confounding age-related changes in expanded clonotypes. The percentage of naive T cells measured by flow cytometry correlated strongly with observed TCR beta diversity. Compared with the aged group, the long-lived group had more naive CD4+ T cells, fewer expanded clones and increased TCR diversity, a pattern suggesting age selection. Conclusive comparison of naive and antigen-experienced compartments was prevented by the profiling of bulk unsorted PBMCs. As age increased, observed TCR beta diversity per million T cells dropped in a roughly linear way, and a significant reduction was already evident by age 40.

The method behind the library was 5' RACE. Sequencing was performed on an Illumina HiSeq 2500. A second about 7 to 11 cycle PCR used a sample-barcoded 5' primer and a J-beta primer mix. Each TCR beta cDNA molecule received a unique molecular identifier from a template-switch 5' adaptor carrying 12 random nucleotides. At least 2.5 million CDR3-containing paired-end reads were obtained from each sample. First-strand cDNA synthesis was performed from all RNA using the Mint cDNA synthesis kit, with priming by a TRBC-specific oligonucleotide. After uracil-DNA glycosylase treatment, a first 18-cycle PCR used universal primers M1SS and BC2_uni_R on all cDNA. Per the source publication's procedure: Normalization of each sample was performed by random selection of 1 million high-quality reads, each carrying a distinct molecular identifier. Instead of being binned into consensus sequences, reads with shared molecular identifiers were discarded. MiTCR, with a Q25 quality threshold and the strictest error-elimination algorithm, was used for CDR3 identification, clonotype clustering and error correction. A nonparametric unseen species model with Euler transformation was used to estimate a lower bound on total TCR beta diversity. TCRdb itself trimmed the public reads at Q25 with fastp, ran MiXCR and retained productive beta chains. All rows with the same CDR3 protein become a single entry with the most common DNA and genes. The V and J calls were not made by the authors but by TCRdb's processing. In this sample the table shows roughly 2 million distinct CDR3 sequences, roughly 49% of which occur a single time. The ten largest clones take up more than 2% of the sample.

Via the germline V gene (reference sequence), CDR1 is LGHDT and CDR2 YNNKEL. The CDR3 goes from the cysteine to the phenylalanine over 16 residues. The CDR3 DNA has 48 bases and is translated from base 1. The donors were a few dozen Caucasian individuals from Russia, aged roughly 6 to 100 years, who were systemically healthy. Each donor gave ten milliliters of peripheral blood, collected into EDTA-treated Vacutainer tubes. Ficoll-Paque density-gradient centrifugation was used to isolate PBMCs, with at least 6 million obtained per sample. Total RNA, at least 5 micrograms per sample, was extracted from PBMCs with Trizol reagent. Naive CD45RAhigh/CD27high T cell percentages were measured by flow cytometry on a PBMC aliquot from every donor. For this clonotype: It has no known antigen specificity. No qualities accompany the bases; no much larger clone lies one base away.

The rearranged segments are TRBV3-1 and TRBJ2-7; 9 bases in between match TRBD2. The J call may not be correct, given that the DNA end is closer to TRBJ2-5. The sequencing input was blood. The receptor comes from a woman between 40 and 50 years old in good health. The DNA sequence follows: TGTGCCAGCAGCGATTTCCTTAGCGGGGGCAGCCAGACCCAGTACTTC. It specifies CASSDFLSGGSQTQYF.